These 20 T cell receptor beta chains came from one sample sequenced in a study of shared clonotypes between healthy human individuals. The method was immunoSEQ multiplex PCR; TCRdb's version includes in-frame clones alone and lacks a portion of them. The table includes under 150,000 clones, around 66% detected once. The material sequenced was memory CD8+ T cells sorted from blood. Described subset: CD45RO+ cells pooled with CCR7-negative TemRA cells. The receptors were gathered from a woman aged 25 to 39 in good health.

This rearrangement joins TRBV9 to TRBJ2-7; D ambiguous. CDR1 and CDR2 from the germline V gene are SGDLS and YYNGEE. The CDR3 is made up of 14 amino acids. Trimming removed 3 bases from V and 6 bases from J, with 16 bases in between. The CDR3: CASSEGLPRGEQYF. CDR3 DNA: TGTGCCAGCAGCGAGGGTCTCCCGAGAGGCGAGCAGTACTTC. The variable domain in full, with the rest retrieved from reference TRBV9 and TRBJ2-7, is DSGVTQTPKHLITATGQRVTLRCSPRSGDLSVYWYQQSLDQGLQFLIQYYNGEERAKGNILERFSAQQFPDLHSELNLSSLELGDSALYFCASSEGLPRGEQYFGPGTRLTVT.

V gene TRBV4-1 combines with J gene TRBJ2-5, with D possibly matching TRBD2 (6 bases). The tail of the sequence fits TRBJ2-7 better, so the J call may be wrong. This CDR3 has 15 residues. Per germline, CDR1 MGHRA and CDR2 YSYEKL. The DNA of the CDR3 is TGCGCCAGCAGCCAAGTCGCGGGGCACTCCTACGAGCAGTACTTC. This gives the protein CASSQVAGHSYEQYF.

In this sample, this clone turned up once. The gene calls are TRBV28 and TRBJ1-2; no clear D. The V and J ends lost 3 bases and 6 bases respectively, with 20 bases between them. This CDR3 spans 16 amino acids. CDR1 is MDHEN and CDR2 is SYDVKM in the germline V gene. In DNA form, the CDR3 reads TGTGCCAGCAGTTTCTTGCAGCGGGCCGATGAGGATGGCTACACCTTC. Protein product: CASSFLQRADEDGYTF.

The chain carries TRBV28 and TRBJ2-5, with a possible D match to TRBD2 (5 bases). V was cut by 6 bases and J by 11 bases, with 19 bases left in between. The CDR3 consists of 13 residues. Germline CDR1 reads MDHEN; CDR2 reads SYDVKM. CDR3 region: CASSALTTREQYF. The CDR3 nucleotides read TGTGCCAGCAGCGCCCTCACGACGAGGGAGCAGTACTTC.

A few counts support this clone. V is TRBV28 and J is TRBJ2-7; D is perhaps TRBD2 (6 bases). The CDR3 loop spans 12 amino acids. CDR1 and CDR2 from the germline V gene are MDHEN and SYDVKM. V dropped 8 bases and J dropped 3 bases, with 11 bases sitting between them. CDR3 protein: CASSSGVYEQYF. The CDR3 DNA sequence: TGTGCCAGCTCCTCGGGGGTCTACGAGCAGTACTTC.

V usage is TRBV5-5 and J usage is TRBJ2-5, with 14 nucleotides matching TRBD2. Judging by the DNA end, TRBJ2-7 fits better; the J call may be wrong. CDR1 is SGHKS, CDR2 YYEKEE, per germline (reference sequence). The length of the CDR3 is 13 residues. CDR3 sequence: CASGTSGSNEQYF. CDR3 DNA: TGTGCCAGCGGGACTAGCGGGAGCAACGAGCAGTACTTC.

The chain is built from TRBV18 and TRBJ2-1; 7 nucleotides agree with TRBD2. Germline lookup yields CDR1 KGHSH and CDR2 LQKENI. The CDR3 has 18 residues. The V segment lost 1 base and the J segment 1 base; nucleotides outside the gene matches: 10. The CDR3 DNA reads as TGTGCCAGCTCACCACTTATGGGAGGGCCTACATCCTACAATGAGCAGTTCTTC. Translating it yields CASSPLMGGPTSYNEQFF. Using reference TRBV18 and TRBJ2-1 for the parts outside the CDR3, the full variable domain is NAGVMQNPRHLVRRRGQEARLRCSPMKGHSHVYWYRQLPEEGLKFMVYLQKENIIDESGMPKERFSAEFPKEGPSILRIQQVVRGDSAAYFCASSPLMGGPTSYNEQFFGPGTRLTVL.

This clone has ten or more counts. This chain connects TRBV4-1 to TRBJ1-1; D is unclear. The CDR3 loop spans 14 amino acids. V shed 4 bases and J shed 1 base, with 10 bases lying between them. Germline lookup yields CDR1 MGHRA and CDR2 YSYEKL. The CDR3 nucleotides are TGCGCCAGCAGCCCCCCAGGTAGGAACACTGAAGCTTTCTTT. Translation: CASSPPGRNTEAFF.

The rearrangement joins TRBV27 to TRBJ1-1, with D possibly matching TRBD1 (5 bases). Germline V gene data show CDR1 as MNHEY and CDR2 as SMNVEV (reference sequence). CDR3 size: 14 residues. Trimming took 4 bases from V and 1 from J, leaving 10 bases between them. The CDR3 DNA reads as TGTGCCAGCAGTTCTTGGGACCCGAACACTGAAGCTTTCTTT. Protein product: CASSSWDPNTEAFF.

This clone was seen ten or more times. This chain's CDR3 is CASSLATMGGWSGNTIYF. CDR3 nucleotides: TGTGCCAGCAGCTTAGCGACGATGGGGGGCTGGAGCGGAAACACCATATATTTT. The rearrangement joins TRBV7-2 to TRBJ1-3; maybe TRBD1 (6 bases). The CDR3 is 18 residues long. In germline, CDR1 is SGHTA, CDR2 FQGNSA. V was pared by 0 bases and J by 4 bases, with 19 bases between.

This chain connects TRBV6-6 to TRBJ2-1, with unresolved D. This CDR3 has 12 residues. CDR1 is MNHNY and CDR2 is SVGAGI in the germline V gene (reference sequence). V lost 0 bases, J lost 5 bases, and 2 bases lay in between. The CDR3 loop is CASSYSDNEQFF. The CDR3 DNA is TGTGCCAGCAGTTACTCAGACAATGAGCAGTTCTTC.

The genes are TRBV13 and TRBJ2-7; TRBD1 aligns across 10 bases. Trimming removed 5 bases from V and 5 bases from J; junction bases left unmatched: 6. The CDR3 length is 14 residues. Germline lookup yields CDR1 PRHDT and CDR2 FYEKMQ (reference sequence). The CDR3 sequence is CASSTGDRGNEQYF. The CDR3 nucleotides read TGTGCCAGCAGCACCGGGGACAGGGGTAACGAGCAGTACTTC.

V is TRBV7-2 and J is TRBJ1-5; D possibly corresponds to TRBD1 (6 bases). Trimming left V 7 bases short and J 6 bases short, with 22 bases between. The germline gives CDR1 SGHTA, CDR2 FQGNSA. This CDR3 is 16 amino acids long. The CDR3 is CASTKSGMQGSQPQHF. The CDR3 DNA sequence: TGTGCCAGCACCAAATCGGGTATGCAGGGGAGTCAGCCCCAGCATTTT. The complete variable domain, with remaining parts taken from reference TRBV7-2 and TRBJ1-5, reads GAGVSQSPSNKVTEKGKDVELRCDPISGHTALYWYRQSLGQGLEFLIYFQGNSAPDKSGLPSDRFSAERTGGSVSTLTIQRTQQEDSAVYLCASTKSGMQGSQPQHFGDGTRLSIL.

The rearrangement links TRBV19 to TRBJ2-1, with 7 nucleotides matching TRBD2. Trimming took 3 bases from V and 1 from J; bases not matched to a gene: 3. CDR3 length equals 15 residues. CDR1 and CDR2 (germline): LNHDA, SQIVND (reference sequence). Here the CDR3 DNA reads TGTGCCAGTAGTATCCTAGCGGTTTCCTACAATGAGCAGTTCTTC. It yields the protein CASSILAVSYNEQFF. Filled out from reference TRBV19 and TRBJ2-1, the complete variable domain reads DGGITQSPKYLFRKEGQNVTLSCEQNLNHDAMYWYRQDPGQGLRLIYYSQIVNDFQKGDIAEGYSVSREKKESFPLTVTSAQKNPTAFYLCASSILAVSYNEQFFGPGTRLTVL.

This clone was recorded many times. The chain has TRBV18 and TRBJ2-6, with D perhaps given as TRBD1 or TRBD2 (7 bases each). CDR3 length: 18 residues. From germline, CDR1 is KGHSH and CDR2 LQKENI. With 3 bases removed from V and 3 bases from J, the gap between germline ends came to 18 bases. DNA for the CDR3: TGTGCCAGCTCACCCAGACAGGGCTCGGGAGGTGGGGCCAACGTCCTGACTTTC. Its translation: CASSPRQGSGGGANVLTF.

The chain carries TRBV6-4 and TRBJ2-2; 8 nucleotides agree with TRBD2. Germline V gene data show CDR1 as MRHNA and CDR2 as SNTAGT. Losses at the gene ends were 7 bases for V and 3 bases for J; bases not matched to a gene: 1. The CDR3 runs 13 residues. This chain's CDR3 is CASNGRDTGELFF. For the CDR3, the DNA is TGTGCCAGCAACGGGAGGGACACCGGGGAGCTGTTTTTT.

This chain links TRBV6-6 with TRBJ1-4; D call uncertain. Looked up from germline, CDR1 is MNHNY and CDR2 is SVGAGI (reference sequence). V was clipped by 0 bases and J by 7 bases, with 15 bases between them. The CDR3 has 16 residues. CDR3 nucleotides: TGTGCCAGCAGTTACTCGGCCCTTCGGGTCGGTGAAAAACTGTTTTTT. Residues: CASSYSALRVGEKLFF.

V is TRBV2 and J is TRBJ2-3; tentative D call: TRBD2 (7 bases). V lost 3 bases and J lost 5, with 15 bases in between. The CDR3 length is 15 residues. The germline CDR1 and CDR2 sequences are SNHLY and FYNNEI. The CDR3 bases are TGTGCCAGCAGTGATATTTCGGGGGGCAGAGATACGCAGTATTTT. Translating gives CASSDISGGRDTQYF.

This chain links TRBV6-1 with TRBJ2-6; D call uncertain. V was clipped by 6 bases and J by 0 bases, with 9 bases between them. CDR3 size: 15 residues. The germline V gene encodes CDR1 MNHNS and CDR2 SASEGT. The CDR3 here is CASSQAHSGANVLTF. DNA for the CDR3: TGTGCCAGCAGCCAGGCCCACTCTGGGGCCAACGTCCTGACTTTC.

This clone was counted only a few times. The V and J genes are TRBV27 and TRBJ2-6; 8 bases map to TRBD1. V trimming: 5 bases; J trimming: 0 bases; junction bases outside the gene matches: 9. Germline V gene lookup returns CDR1 MNHEY and CDR2 SMNVEV (reference sequence). The CDR3 contains 18 residues. CDR3 coding DNA: TGTGCCAGCAGTCCCCTGGGACAGGCCGTCTCTGGGGCCAACGTCCTGACTTTC. This codes for CASSPLGQAVSGANVLTF.